This is a list of T cell receptor beta chains from one sample in a study of molecular identifiers for immune sequencing clone quantification. TCRdb re-derived calls from the PCR reads in MiXCR, one entry per CDR3 protein. This table holds approximately 680,000 distinct CDR3 sequences, 25% found once. Material for sequencing was naive CD8+ T cells from blood, with Jurkat cell RNA spiked in. The receptors originated from a human donor in good health. Some libraries in this study had Jurkat cell RNA spiked in. The CDR3 runs from the conserved cysteine through the conserved F or W. A D gene is named only where the DNA matches it firmly. Clone sizes are given selectively: once, few, many, or a class where the clone is expanded.

v_gene,abundance,j_gene,d_gene,CDR3nt,CDR3aa
TRBV2,-,TRBJ2-1,TRBD2,TGTGCCAGCAGTGACCCTAGCGGGTTTAACAATGAGCAGTTCTTC,CASSDPSGFNNEQFF
TRBV29-1,many,TRBJ2-7,-,TGCAGCGTTGTCCCCTCCGGGTACTACGAGCAGTACTTC,CSVVPSGYYEQYF
TRBV6-2/TRBV6-3,-,TRBJ2-7,-,TGTGCCAGCAGCCCCGCTGCGCGACTGGGCTACGAGCAGTACTTC,CASSPAARLGYEQYF
TRBV5-1,-,TRBJ2-2,-,TGCGCCAGCAGCCCCGACAGGGCGGGAACCGGGGAGCTGTTTTTT,CASSPDRAGTGELFF
TRBV20-1,-,TRBJ1-1,-,TGCAGTGCTAGTGGGAGCCTAGAACGGGACGGGGTGACTGAAGCTTTCTTT,CSASGSLERDGVTEAFF
TRBV19,-,TRBJ1-1,-,TGTGCCAGTAGTCATATCGGGGGGGATGAAGCTTTCTTT,CASSHIGGDEAFF
TRBV14,-,TRBJ2-1,TRBD2,TGTGCCAGCAACCAACTAGCGGGGGTTTTCAATGAGCAGTTCTTC,CASNQLAGVFNEQFF
TRBV28,-,TRBJ1-5,TRBD1,TGTGCCAGCAGTTTATCAAGCGGACAGGGGAGCAATCAGCCCCAGCATTTT,CASSLSSGQGSNQPQHF
TRBV27,-,TRBJ1-1,TRBD1,TGTGCCAGCAGTTTCTACAGGGGGCGTCATACTGAAGCTTTCTTT,CASSFYRGRHTEAFF
TRBV7-9,-,TRBJ2-7,TRBD1,TGTGCCAGCAGCCCAGGGACAGGACCATCCTACGAGCAGTACTTC,CASSPGTGPSYEQYF
TRBV6-5,-,TRBJ1-3,-,TGTGCCAGCAGTTACAGGCAAGAAGGGAGTTACTCTGGAAACACCATATATTTT,CASSYRQEGSYSGNTIYF
TRBV16,many,TRBJ2-7,TRBD1,TGTGCCAGCAGCCAATCGTGGGCAGGGGGCTACGAGCAGTACTTC,CASSQSWAGGYEQYF
TRBV15,few,TRBJ1-6,-,TGTGCCACCAGCAGGGACAGAAATTCACCCCTCCACTTT,CATSRDRNSPLHF
TRBV21-1,many,TRBJ1-5,-,TGTGCCAGCAGCTCAAAAAGGGCCCCCCAGCATTTT,CASSSKRAPQHF
TRBV13,-,TRBJ2-6,-,TGTGCCAGCAGCCCAAAATCGGGAACCAAGAGTGGGGCCAACGTCCTGACTTTC,CASSPKSGTKSGANVLTF
TRBV27,few,TRBJ2-7,-,TGTGCCAGCAGTGTTATGTCCGGGAGCTCCTACGAGCAGTACTTC,CASSVMSGSSYEQYF
TRBV3-1,many,TRBJ1-5,-,TGTGCCAGCAGCCAAGGGGGCGATCAGCCCCAGCATTTT,CASSQGGDQPQHF
TRBV4-1,few,TRBJ2-7,TRBD1,TGCGCCAGCAGCCTTCGGACAGGGGGCATCGACGAGCAGTACTTC,CASSLRTGGIDEQYF
TRBV6-2/TRBV6-3,few,TRBJ1-1,-,TGTGCCAGCAGTTCGGACCCTAGGGGGGGTTTTACTGAAGCTTTCTTT,CASSSDPRGGFTEAFF
TRBV7-9,-,TRBJ2-7,-,TGTGCCAGCAGCTCCGAGGAGGGCCCCTACGAGCAGTACTTC,CASSSEEGPYEQYF